The 5 T cell receptor beta chains given below trace back to one sample, sequenced in a study of cytomegalovirus exposure and HLA in healthy donors. This PCR relied on a set of 60 Vbeta primers and 13 Jbeta primers. Profiling relied on immunoSEQ multiplex PCR, and the TCRdb table lists in-frame clones only, not all of them. The data contain 35,000 to 45,000 clones, around half of them singletons. Sequencing input: PBMCs. The receptors were sampled from a human donor in good health.

In its sample, this clone was seen once. The chain recombines TRBV7-6 with TRBJ1-1; D not certain. Germline CDR1 is SGHVS and CDR2 is FNYEAQ. The CDR3 totals 14 residues. V was pared by 2 bases and J by 0 bases, with 7 bases between. CDR3 protein: CASSLNSLNTEAFF. The DNA for the CDR3 is TGTGCCAGCAGCTTAAACAGCTTGAACACTGAAGCTTTCTTT.

This clone has more than one count but fewer than ten. As DNA, the CDR3 is TGTGCCAGCAGGAGGACAGGGGAGGGATACGAGCAGTACTTC. Residues: CASRRTGEGYEQYF. The chain carries TRBV6-1 and TRBJ2-7; 9 nucleotides line up with TRBD1. CDR3 length: 14 amino acids. V gave up 6 bases and J gave up 4 bases; unmatched junction bases: 7. Germline CDR1 MNHNS, CDR2 SASEGT.

This clone showed up just once. This chain joins TRBV7-3 and TRBJ2-1; 7 positions match TRBD2. V lost 5 bases to trimming and J lost 3 bases; unmatched junction nucleotides: 7. CDR3 length: 15 amino acids. Germline V lookup: CDR1 SGHTA, CDR2 FQGTGA. The DNA of the CDR3 is TGTGCCAGCAGCCACTGGGGGGGGAGCTACAATGAGCAGTTCTTC. This sequence encodes CASSHWGGSYNEQFF.

The gene calls are TRBV7-6 and TRBJ1-1; no clear D. CDR3 length: 16 residues. From germline, CDR1 is SGHVS and CDR2 FNYEAQ. The V end was cut by 5 bases, the J end by 0 bases, with 16 bases between. The CDR3 DNA follows: TGTGCCAGCAGCCCCCAGAACAGACCTTTGAACACTGAAGCTTTCTTT. It translates to CASSPQNRPLNTEAFF. Variable domain in full (rest from reference TRBV7-6 and TRBJ1-1): GAGVSQSPRYKVTKRGQDVALRCDPISGHVSLYWYRQALGQGPEFLTYFNYEAQQDKSGLPNDRFSAERPEGSISTLTIQRTEQRDSAMYRCASSPQNRPLNTEAFFGQGTRLTVV.

The rearrangement joins TRBV7-8 to TRBJ2-5; 9 bases align to TRBD1. V lost 6 bases and J lost 0; bases outside the gene matches: 5. The length of the CDR3 is 15 residues. The V gene's germline CDR1 is SGHVS and CDR2 FQNEAQ. In DNA, the CDR3 is TGTGCCAGCAGGCTCGGGACAGGGTACCAAGAGACCCAGTACTTC. It codes for CASRLGTGYQETQYF.